The clone carrying this TCR beta chain was seen ten or more times. The record originates from a study of T-cell reconstitution after alpha-beta-depleted transplantation in children. The CDR3 totals 12 residues. Trimming shortened V by 6 bases and J by 9 bases, and 12 bases separated the two germline ends. Germline-derived CDR1 and CDR2 are MDHEN and SYDVKM. Preparation of the TCRbeta library involved a method that used unique molecular identifiers. TCRdb re-analysed the PCR reads in MiXCR, keeping a single row per CDR3 protein. This sample has about half a million distinct CDR3 sequences; approximately 13% occur once, and the top ten carry around 6.1%.

The chain is built from TRBV28 and TRBJ1-5; D perhaps matches TRBD1 (6 bases). The specimen comprised PBMCs from the stem cell graft donor, sampled from the stem cell graft. This clonotype was sampled from a human donor who donated a stem cell graft to a child with combined immunodeficiency. CDR3 nucleotides: TGTGCCAGCAGACAGGGTTTGAGGCCCCAGCATTTT. Translated: CASRQGLRPQHF.